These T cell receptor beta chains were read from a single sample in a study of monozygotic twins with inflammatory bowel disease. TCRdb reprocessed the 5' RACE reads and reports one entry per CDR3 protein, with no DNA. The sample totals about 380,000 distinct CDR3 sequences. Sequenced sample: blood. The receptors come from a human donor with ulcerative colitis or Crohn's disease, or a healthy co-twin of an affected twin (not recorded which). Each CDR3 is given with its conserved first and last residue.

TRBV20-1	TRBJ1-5	CSARDFYGFSGQDDQPQHF
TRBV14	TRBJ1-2	CASSQWRENYGYTF
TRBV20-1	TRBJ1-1	CSASNRNTEAFF
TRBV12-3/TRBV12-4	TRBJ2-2	CASISYRAGELFF
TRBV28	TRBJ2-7	CASTGTVSYEQYF
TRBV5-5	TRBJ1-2	CASSLTRTGPGYTF
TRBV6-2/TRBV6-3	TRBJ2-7	CASSRGRTTRDYEQYF
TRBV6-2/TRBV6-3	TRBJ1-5	CASSWRGSNQPQHF
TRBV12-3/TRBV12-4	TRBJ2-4	CASSSPTGGNIQYF
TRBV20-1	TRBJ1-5	CSVLGAPGQPQHF
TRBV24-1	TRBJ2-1	CATSESSGGYNEQFF
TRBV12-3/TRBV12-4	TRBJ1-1	CASLSNRVGFPNTEAFF
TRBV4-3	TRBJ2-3	CASSPYTSASTDTQYF
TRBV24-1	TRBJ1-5	CATSDHIYKGLQNFNQPQHF
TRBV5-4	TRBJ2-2	CASSSPGPPRELFF
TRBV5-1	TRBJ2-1	CASSWGPTGAVGEQFF
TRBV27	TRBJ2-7	CASSFAVTYEQYF
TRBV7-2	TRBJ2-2	CASSLVSGVRTGELFF
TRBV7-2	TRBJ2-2	CASSLGGGNTGELFF
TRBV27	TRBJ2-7	CASSLSISETDSYEQYF
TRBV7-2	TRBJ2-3	CASSLAGLLTDTQYF
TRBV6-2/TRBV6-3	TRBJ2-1	CASSYGQTGEQFF
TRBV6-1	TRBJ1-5	CASSGRVNQPQHF
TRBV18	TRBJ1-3	CASSPSISGNTIYF
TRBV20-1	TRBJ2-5	CSASLSGWGAYQETQYF
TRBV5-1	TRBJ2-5	CASLSRGGETQYF
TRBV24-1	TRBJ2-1	CATSDFQVTGSSYNEQFF
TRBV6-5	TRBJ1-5	CASGTVNQPQHF
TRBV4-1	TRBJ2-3	CASSQSPGFPDTDTQYF
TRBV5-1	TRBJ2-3	CASSLQGARGTDTQYF
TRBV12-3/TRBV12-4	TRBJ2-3	CASGGRPLTQYF
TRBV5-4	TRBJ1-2	CASSSKQGTNYGYTF
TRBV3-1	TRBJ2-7	CASNAYGSYEQYF
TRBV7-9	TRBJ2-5	CASYTGQGNTQYF
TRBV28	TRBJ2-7	CASSSRPHRYEQYF
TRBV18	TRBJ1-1	CASSPIGAVEAFF
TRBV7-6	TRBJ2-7	CASSLAGREQYF